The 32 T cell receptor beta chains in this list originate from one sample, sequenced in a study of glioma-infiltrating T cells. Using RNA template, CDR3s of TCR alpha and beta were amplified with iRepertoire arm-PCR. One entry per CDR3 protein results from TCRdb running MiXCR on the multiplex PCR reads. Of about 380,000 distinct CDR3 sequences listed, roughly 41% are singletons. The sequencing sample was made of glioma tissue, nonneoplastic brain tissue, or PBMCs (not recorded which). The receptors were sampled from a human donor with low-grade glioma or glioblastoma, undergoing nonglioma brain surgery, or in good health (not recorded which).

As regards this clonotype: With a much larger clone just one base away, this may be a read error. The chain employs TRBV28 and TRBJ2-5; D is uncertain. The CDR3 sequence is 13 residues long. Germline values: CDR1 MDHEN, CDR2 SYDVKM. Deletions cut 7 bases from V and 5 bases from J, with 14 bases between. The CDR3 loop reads CASKLKIRETQYF. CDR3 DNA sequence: TGTGCCAGCAAACTAAAGATTCGGGAGACCCAGTACTTC.

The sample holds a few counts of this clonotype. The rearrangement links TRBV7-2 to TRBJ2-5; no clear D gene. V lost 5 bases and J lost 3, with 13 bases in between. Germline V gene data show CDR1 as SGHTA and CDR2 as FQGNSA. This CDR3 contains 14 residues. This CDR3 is CASSPYRSEETQYF. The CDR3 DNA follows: TGTGCCAGCAGCCCCTACCGGTCCGAAGAGACCCAGTACTTC.

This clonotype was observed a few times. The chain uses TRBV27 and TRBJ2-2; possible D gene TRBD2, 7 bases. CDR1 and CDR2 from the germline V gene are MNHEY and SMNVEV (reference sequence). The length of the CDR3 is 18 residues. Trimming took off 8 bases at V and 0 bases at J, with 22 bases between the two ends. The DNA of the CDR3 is TGTGCCAGCCGCTCGGGGGGCAGGCTGACTCCGAACACCGGGGAGCTGTTTTTT. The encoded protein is CASRSGGRLTPNTGELFF.

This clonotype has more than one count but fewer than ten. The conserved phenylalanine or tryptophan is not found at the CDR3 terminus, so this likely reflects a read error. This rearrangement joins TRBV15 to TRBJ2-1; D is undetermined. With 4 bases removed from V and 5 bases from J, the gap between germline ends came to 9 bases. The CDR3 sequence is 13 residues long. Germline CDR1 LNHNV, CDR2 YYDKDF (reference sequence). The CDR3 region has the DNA TGTGCCACCAGCAAGGGCAGGAACAATGAGCAGTTCCTC. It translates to CATSKGRNNEQFL.

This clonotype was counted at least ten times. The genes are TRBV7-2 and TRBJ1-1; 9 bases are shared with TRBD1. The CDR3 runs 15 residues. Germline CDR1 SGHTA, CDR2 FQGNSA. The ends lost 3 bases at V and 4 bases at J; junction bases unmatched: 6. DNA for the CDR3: TGTGCCAGCAGCTTTACAGGGGGCGGTGGCACTGAAGCTTTCTTT. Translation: CASSFTGGGGTEAFF.

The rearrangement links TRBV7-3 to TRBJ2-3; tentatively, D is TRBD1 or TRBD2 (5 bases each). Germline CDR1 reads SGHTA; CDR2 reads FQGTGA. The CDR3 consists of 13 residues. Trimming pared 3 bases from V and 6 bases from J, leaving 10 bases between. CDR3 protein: CASSFGEGDTQYF. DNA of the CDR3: TGTGCCAGCAGCTTTGGAGAGGGGGATACGCAGTATTTT.

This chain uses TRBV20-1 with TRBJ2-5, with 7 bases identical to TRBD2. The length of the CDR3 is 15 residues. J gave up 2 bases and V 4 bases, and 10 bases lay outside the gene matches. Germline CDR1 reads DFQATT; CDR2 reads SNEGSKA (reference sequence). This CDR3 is CSAKLPGLNQETQYF. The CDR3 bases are TGCAGTGCTAAATTACCGGGACTAAATCAAGAGACCCAGTACTTC.

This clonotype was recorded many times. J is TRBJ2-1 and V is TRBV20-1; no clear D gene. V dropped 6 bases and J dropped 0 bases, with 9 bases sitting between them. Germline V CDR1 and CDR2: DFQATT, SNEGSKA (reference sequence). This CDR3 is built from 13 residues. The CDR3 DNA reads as TGCAGTGCCACGGTTAGCTCCTACAATGAGCAGTTCTTC. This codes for CSATVSSYNEQFF.

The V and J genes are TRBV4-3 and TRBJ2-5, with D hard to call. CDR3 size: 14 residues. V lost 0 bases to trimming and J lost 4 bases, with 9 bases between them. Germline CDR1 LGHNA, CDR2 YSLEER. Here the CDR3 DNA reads TGCGCCAGCAGCCAAGAACGTAGTCGAGAGACCCAGTACTTC. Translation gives CASSQERSRETQYF.

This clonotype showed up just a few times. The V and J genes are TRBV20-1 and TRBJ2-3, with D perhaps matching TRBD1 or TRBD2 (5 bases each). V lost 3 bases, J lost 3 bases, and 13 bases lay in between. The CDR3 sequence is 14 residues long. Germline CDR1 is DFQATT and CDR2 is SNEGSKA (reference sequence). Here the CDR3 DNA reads TGCAGTGCTAGTCGGGGCCCCGGGACAGATACGCAGTATTTT. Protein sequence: CSASRGPGTDTQYF.

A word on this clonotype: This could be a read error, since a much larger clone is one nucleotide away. The DNA for the CDR3 is TGTGTCAGCCGACGTGGGTCTGGAAACACCATATATTTT. Amino acid sequence: CVSRRGSGNTIYF. The V call is TRBV27, the J call TRBJ1-3; the D is unclear. The CDR3 length is 13 residues. Germline assignment: CDR1 MNHEY and CDR2 SMNVEV (reference sequence).

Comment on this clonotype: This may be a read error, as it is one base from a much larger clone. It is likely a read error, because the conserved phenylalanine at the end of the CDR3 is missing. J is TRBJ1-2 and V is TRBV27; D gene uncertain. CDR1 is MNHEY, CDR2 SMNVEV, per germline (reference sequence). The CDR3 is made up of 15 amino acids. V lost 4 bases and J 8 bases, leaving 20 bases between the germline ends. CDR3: CASSSSIQVTRGYTL. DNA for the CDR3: TGTGCCAGCAGTTCTAGTATTCAGGTGACGCGGGGCTACACCTTA.

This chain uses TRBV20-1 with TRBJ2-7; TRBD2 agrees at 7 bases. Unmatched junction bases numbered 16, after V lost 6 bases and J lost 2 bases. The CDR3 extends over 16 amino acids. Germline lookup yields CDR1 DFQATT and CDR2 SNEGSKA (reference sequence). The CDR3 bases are TGCAGTGCCAGCAGCCAAGATTCCAGCGGGACCTACGAGCAGTACTTC. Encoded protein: CSASSQDSSGTYEQYF.

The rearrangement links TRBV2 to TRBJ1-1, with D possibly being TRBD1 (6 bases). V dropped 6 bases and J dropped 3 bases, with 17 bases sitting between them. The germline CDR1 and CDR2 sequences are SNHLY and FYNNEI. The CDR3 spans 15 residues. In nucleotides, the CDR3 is TGTGCCAGCAGGAAGGGGGGGCATCAGGACACTGAAGCTTTCTTT. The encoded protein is CASRKGGHQDTEAFF. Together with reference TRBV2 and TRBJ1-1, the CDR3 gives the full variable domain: EPEVTQTPSHQVTQMGQEVILRCVPISNHLYFYWYRQILGQKVEFLVSFYNNEISEKSEIFDDQFSVERPDGSNFTLKIRSTKLEDSAMYFCASRKGGHQDTEAFFGQGTRLTVV.

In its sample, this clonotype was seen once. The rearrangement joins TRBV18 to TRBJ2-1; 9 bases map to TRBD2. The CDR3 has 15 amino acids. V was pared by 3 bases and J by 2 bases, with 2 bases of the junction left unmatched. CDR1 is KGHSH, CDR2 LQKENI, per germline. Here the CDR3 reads CASSPQREAYNEQFF. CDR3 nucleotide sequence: TGTGCCAGCTCACCTCAGCGGGAGGCCTACAATGAGCAGTTCTTC.

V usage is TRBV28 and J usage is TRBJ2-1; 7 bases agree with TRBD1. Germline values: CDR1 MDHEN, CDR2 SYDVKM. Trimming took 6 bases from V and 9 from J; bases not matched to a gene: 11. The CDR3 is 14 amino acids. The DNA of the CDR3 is TGTGCCAGCAGCCACCGAAGGGGGCCCAGTGAGCAGTTCTTC. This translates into CASSHRRGPSEQFF.

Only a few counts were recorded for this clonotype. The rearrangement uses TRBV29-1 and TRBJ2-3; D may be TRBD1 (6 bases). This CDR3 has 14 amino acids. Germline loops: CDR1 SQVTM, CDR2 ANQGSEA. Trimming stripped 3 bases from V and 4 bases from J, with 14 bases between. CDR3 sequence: CSVDKGRGADTQYF. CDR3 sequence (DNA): TGCAGCGTTGATAAGGGCAGGGGAGCAGATACGCAGTATTTT.

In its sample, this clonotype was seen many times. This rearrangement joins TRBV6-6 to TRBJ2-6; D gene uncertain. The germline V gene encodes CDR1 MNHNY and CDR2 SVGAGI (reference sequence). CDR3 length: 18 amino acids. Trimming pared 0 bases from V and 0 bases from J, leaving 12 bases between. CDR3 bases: TGTGCCAGCAGTTACTCTTCTCAGGCCAGCTCTGGGGCCAACGTCCTGACTTTC. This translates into CASSYSSQASSGANVLTF.

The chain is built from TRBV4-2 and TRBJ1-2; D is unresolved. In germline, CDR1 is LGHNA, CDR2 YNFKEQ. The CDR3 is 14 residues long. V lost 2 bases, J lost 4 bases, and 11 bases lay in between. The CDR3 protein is CASSQLGQAYGYTF. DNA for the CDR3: TGTGCCAGCAGCCAACTAGGGCAGGCCTATGGCTACACCTTC.

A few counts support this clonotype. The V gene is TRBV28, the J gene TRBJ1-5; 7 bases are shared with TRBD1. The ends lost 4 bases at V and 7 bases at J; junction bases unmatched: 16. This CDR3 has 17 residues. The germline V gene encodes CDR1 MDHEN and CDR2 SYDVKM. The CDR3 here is CASSSFLQGPIGQPQHF. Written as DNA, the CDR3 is TGTGCCAGCAGTTCCTTCTTACAGGGGCCCATCGGGCAGCCCCAGCATTTT.

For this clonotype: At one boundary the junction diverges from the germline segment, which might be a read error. CDR3 in amino acids: CASSQEGQGVQPQHF. The CDR3 nucleotides are TGCGCCAGCAGCCAAGAAGGACAGGGGGTTCAGCCCCAGCATTTT. The chain is built from TRBV7-2 and TRBJ1-5, with TRBD1 matching 10 bases. There are 15 residues in the CDR3. Germline V gene data show CDR1 as SGHTA and CDR2 as FQGNSA.

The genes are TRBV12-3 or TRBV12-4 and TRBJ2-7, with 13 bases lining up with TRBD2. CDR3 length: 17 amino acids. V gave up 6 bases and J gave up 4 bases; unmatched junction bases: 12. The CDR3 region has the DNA TGTGCCAGCAGCGGACTAGCGGGAGAGGGGATAGGGTACGAGCAGTACTTC. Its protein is CASSGLAGEGIGYEQYF.

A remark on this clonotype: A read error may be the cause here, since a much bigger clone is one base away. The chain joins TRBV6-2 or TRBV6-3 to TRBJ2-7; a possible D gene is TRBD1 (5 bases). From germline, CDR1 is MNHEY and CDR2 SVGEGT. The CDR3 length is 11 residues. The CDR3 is CASNSGNEQHF. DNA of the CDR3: TGTGCCAGCAATTCAGGGAACGAGCAGCACTTC.

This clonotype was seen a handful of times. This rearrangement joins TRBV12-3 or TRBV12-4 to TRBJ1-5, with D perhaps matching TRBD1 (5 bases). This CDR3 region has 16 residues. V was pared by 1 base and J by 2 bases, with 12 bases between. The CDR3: CASSLGGVSGNQPQHF. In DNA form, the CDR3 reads TGTGCCAGCAGTTTAGGAGGGGTATCAGGCAATCAGCCCCAGCATTTT.

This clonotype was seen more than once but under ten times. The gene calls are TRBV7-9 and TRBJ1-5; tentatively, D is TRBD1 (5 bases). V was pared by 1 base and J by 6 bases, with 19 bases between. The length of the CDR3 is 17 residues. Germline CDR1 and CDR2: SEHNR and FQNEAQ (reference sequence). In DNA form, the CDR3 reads TGTGCCAGCAGCTTAGGGAGCGACAGTAAGGATCTTCAGCCCCAGCATTTT. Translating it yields CASSLGSDSKDLQPQHF.

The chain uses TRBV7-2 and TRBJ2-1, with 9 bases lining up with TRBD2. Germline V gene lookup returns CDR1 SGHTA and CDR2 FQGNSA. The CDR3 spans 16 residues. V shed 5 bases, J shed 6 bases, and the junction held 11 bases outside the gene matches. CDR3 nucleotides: TGTGCCAGCAGCCCTGGCGGGAGGGCTTTGGGCAATGAGCAGTTCTTC. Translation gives CASSPGGRALGNEQFF.

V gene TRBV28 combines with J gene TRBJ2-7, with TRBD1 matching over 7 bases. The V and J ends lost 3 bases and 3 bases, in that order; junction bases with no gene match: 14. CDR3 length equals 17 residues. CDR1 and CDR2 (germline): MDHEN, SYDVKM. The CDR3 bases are TGTGCCAGCAGTTTCAATCCCCGACAGGGCGTTCTCTACGAGCAGTACTTC. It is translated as CASSFNPRQGVLYEQYF. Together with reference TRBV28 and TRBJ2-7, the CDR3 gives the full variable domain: DVKVTQSSRYLVKRTGEKVFLECVQDMDHENMFWYRQDPGLGLRLIYFSYDVKMKEKGDIPEGYSVSREKKERFSLILESASTNQTSMYLCASSFNPRQGVLYEQYFGPGTRLTVT.

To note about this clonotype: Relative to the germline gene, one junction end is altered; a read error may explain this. CDR3 residues: CASIEYPAYEQYF. For the CDR3, the DNA is TGTGCCAGCATTGAATACCCGGCCTACGAGCAGTACTTC. The chain links TRBV6-1 to TRBJ2-7; D uncertain. CDR3 length equals 13 residues. Germline assignment: CDR1 MNHNS and CDR2 SASEGT.

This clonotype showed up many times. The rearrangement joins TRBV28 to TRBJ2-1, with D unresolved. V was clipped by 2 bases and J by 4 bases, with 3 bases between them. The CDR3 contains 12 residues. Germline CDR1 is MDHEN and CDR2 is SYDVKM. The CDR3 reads CASSLSYNEQFF. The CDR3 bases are TGTGCCAGCAGTTTAAGTTACAATGAGCAGTTCTTC.

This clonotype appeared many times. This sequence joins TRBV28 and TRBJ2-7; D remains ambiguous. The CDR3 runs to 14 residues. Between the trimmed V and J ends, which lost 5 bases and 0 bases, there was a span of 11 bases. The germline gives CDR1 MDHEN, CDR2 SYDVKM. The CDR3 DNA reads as TGTGCCAGCAGTGTAGACCCGAGCTCCTACGAGCAGTACTTC. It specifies CASSVDPSSYEQYF.

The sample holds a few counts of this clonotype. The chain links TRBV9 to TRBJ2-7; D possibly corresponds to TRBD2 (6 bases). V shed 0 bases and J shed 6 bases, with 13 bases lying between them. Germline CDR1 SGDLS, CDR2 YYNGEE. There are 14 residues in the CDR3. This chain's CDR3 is CASSVGRRASEQYF. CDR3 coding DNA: TGTGCCAGCAGCGTAGGGAGGAGGGCGAGCGAGCAGTACTTC.

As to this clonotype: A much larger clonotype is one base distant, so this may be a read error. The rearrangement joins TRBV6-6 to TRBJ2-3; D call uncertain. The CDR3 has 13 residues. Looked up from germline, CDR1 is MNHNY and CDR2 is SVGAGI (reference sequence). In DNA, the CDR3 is TGTGCCAGCAGTTACTCGGGCACAGATAAGCAGTATTTT. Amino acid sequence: CASSYSGTDKQYF.